Only one count was recorded for the clone carrying this T cell receptor beta chain. Its antigen is unidentified. The entry originates in a study of T cells in pancreatic ductal adenocarcinoma. Germline-derived CDR1 and CDR2 are LGHNA and YSLEER. Trimming removed 4 bases at V and 6 bases at J, with 13 bases between. The CDR3 runs 14 residues. The study, taken as a whole, reports: No significant tumor-blood clonality difference; means were about 0.1 and 0.065. Compared with tumor, blood showed more total productive templates and about 8-fold more clonotypes.

No neoadjuvant therapy was given to the selected pancreatic ductal adenocarcinoma patients before their surgery. This table comes from immunoSEQ multiplex PCR, and its TCRdb copy is limited to in-frame clones, with some not included. Of roughly 11,000 clones in the sample, around 86% are singletons; the top ten hold more than 15%. Sequencing was performed on PBMCs. The J gene is TRBJ2-1, the V gene TRBV4-3; perhaps D is TRBD1 or TRBD2 (6 bases each). The receptor was derived from a human donor with pancreatic ductal adenocarcinoma. As DNA, the CDR3 is TGCGCCAGCAGCCTCGGGGGCCTATCCAATGAGCAGTTCTTC. Translating gives CASSLGGLSNEQFF.